This T cell receptor beta chain was documented in a study of cytomegalovirus exposure and HLA in healthy donors (dated by TCRdb to 2015 to 2018). A note on the overall study: According to an earlier analysis of a few hundred of the donors, roughly 180 million T cells yielded approximately 120 million unique TCR beta sequences and roughly 280 Gb of sequence data. An early release covering over 500 HLA-typed donors comprised 250 to 350 gigabases of sequencing data and tens of millions of unique TCR sequences. Of the 350 to 450 genotyped donors, around 81% fell in the genetic ancestry cluster associated with self-reported Caucasian donors. The study was designed to test whether signatures of past pathogen exposure could be identified by cataloging public T cell receptors. The T cell repertoires of 700 or so subjects were profiled by immunosequencing and related to cytomegalovirus serostatus. A separate validation cohort of approximately 120 different subjects was used in addition to the roughly 670-subject first cohort. To predict cytomegalovirus infection status, the study brought together high-throughput TCR immunosequencing, statistical association of individual TCRs with disease status, and machine learning. To study patterns of TCR occurrence, a later analysis re-analyzed previously published TCR beta repertoires from several hundred donors and added high-resolution HLA genotyping. Rather than drawing on any new phenotypic data, the later analysis identified candidate immune exposures from TCR beta sequences and the way those sequences occurred across donors. In an earlier analysis of a few hundred of the donors, high-throughput TCR beta sequencing was used to judge whether each TCR beta V gene segment behaved as functional or pseudogenic. Donor age, sex, ethnicity and CMV serostatus were compiled together with the repertoire data. A later genetic analysis used genome-wide SNP genotypes for about three fifths of the roughly 700 donors, treating that subset as a discovery cohort. Every repertoire in the discovery cohort had been generated on one and the same sequencing platform. Class I and class II HLA loci were covered by the typing at four-digit resolution. The number of typed donors differed by locus: roughly 629-630 for A, B, C, DRB1 and DQB1; 522 for DQA1; around 580 for DPA1; and some 430 for DPB1. Four to six DR-DQ haplotypes were handled as single units for association and clustering, since linkage in the cohort was strong. Among about 400 genotyped donors of the cohort, an average of around 220,000 unique TCR beta nucleotide sequences was sequenced per donor, of which roughly 18% were non-productive.

The library came from the immunoSEQ multiplex PCR assay. The multiplex PCR relied on a mix of 60 forward primers for TCR Vbeta segments and 13 reverse primers for TCR Jbeta segments. A multiplex PCR assay on genomic DNA amplified the CDR3 region of rearranged TCR beta genes. Amplified TCR beta libraries were sequenced as 87-base-pair reads on the Illumina HiSeq System. As for the authors' bioinformatics: In a later analysis, tens of millions of unique TCR beta chains were counted across the roughly 670 repertoires, and roughly 10 million of these chains were shared by at least two donors. Raw reads were error-corrected and collapsed into unique sequences with a nearest-neighbor algorithm that merged closely related sequences to remove PCR and sequencing errors. To assign V, D and J gene segments, CDR3 sequences were aligned to IMGT reference sequences. For a sequence to be retained, a match of at least six nucleotides to both a V gene segment and a J gene segment was required. Rearrangements were classified as productive when the CDR3 lacked stop codons and remained in frame with V and J, and all other rearrangements were classified as non-productive. Following IMGT convention, CDR3 was defined as the stretch from the second conserved V-encoded cysteine to the conserved J-encoded phenylalanine. The earlier analysis of about 640 of the donors excluded any sequence lacking an unambiguous match to a single V gene segment. In an earlier analysis of 450 to 700 of the donors, V segments were called functional above 56.7% productive rearrangements and were called segregating when the between-donor standard deviation exceeded 5%. A statistical classification framework was built to diagnose cytomegalovirus status from the catalog of TCR beta chain sequences. V and J gene assignment, in a later analysis, came from comparing TCR nucleotide sequences with IMGT/GENE-DB human TR gene sequences. In a later analysis, CDR3 sequences and most-parsimonious VDJ recombination scenarios were assigned using the TCRdist pipeline. In a later analysis, each TCR beta chain was defined by its CDR3 amino acid sequence together with its V-gene family, and reads lacking a unique V-gene family were excluded. As a way to deal with suspected cross-contamination and a sequencing artifact, a later analysis dropped hundreds of nucleotide sequences that were highly shared and had low generation probability. In a later analysis, a clonal expansion index was calculated for each public chain from normalized within-repertoire ranks of inferred template counts. In a later analysis, generation probabilities were computed with a VDJ recombination model fitted to out-of-frame rearrangements, and the resulting probabilities were checked against IGoR. Hypergeometric tests were used in a later analysis to score TCR-TCR, TCR-HLA and TCR-CMV co-occurrence, with a repertoire-size bias correction applied to the TCR pairs. In a later analysis, false discovery rates were estimated by permuting HLA or CMV assignments 20 times. In a later analysis, co-occurring TCRs were grouped using DBSCAN, and TCRdist sequence similarity was added for clustering within HLA-allele-positive subsets. Repertoires with fewer than 30,000 or more than 120,000 public chains were left out of co-occurrence clustering, as were four to six repertoires with anomalous nucleotide sharing. TCRdb provides this immuneACCESS table in a form limited to in-frame rearrangements. Some clones are lacking; in checked studies, under half of them reflect an unresolved V gene, and why the rest are absent is not known. V, J and clone size are those of that table, while D and trimming were read from the DNA. In all, the sample holds roughly 120,000 clones, and 60% to 85% of those were seen once. About 2.7% of the sample is in the top ten clones.

The trim is 0 bases for V and 4 bases for J, with a gap of 12 bases between the germline ends. CDR1 and CDR2 (SQVTM, ANQGSEA) derive from the germline V gene. Including the terminal cysteine and phenylalanine, the CDR3 comprises 14 residues. CDR3 DNA only is kept here, 42 bases in frame from base 1. What the research found in general, with its limitations: According to a later analysis, parvovirus B19, influenza, CMV and Epstein-Barr virus appeared linked to several top co-occurrence clusters. Most CMV-associated TCR beta chains appeared to be HLA-restricted in a later analysis, and the HLA associations seemed to be driven largely by CMV exposure. When HLA alleles, especially DR and DQ, strongly co-occurred, attributing TCR associations to individual alleles was difficult. In this cohort, only TCR beta chains were sequenced, and detectable features were limited by the absence of alpha or paired-chain data. Most TCR sequences were seen in very few donors, while some public TCRs were found in many individuals. The authors suggested that the approach could potentially be generalized to other disease states and immunological phenotypes. Roughly uniform sequencing depth across donors was assumed in presence/absence analyses, although this assumption may not hold. An earlier analysis of some 590 of the donors showed that most TCR beta V segments appeared in productive rearrangements either about 87% or about 30% of the time, which broadly matched IMGT annotations. The 87-base-pair reads could not distinguish some IMGT-functional V segments, including TRBV6-2 and TRBV6-3, so those segments were excluded. A further reported finding was that TCR beta sequences accurately predicted the HLA-A and HLA-B alleles for most subjects in the first cohort. In a later analysis, about 17,000 TCR beta sequences were associated with specific HLA alleles at a false discovery rate of 0.05. In a later genetic analysis, fewer N-insertions in productive TCRs were reported among donors in an Asian-associated ancestry cluster than the approximately 670-donor mean. Linkage disequilibrium might explain the correlated functional status among segregating V segments, but an unknown experimental factor could not be excluded. Because counts were too low, approximately 15 rarely observed V segments, including chromosome 9 orphons, were excluded from the earlier analysis of fewer than 650 of the donors. V-gene and J-gene trimming of TCR beta chains was associated with a missense DCLRE1C variant in a later genetic analysis, and the association was replicated in an independent cohort. A total of about 180 TCR beta chains were listed by the study as associated with cytomegalovirus. CMV serostatus was the only immune exposure information available for the cohort. Compared with equally common non-associated chains, HLA-associated TCR beta chains in a later analysis were more clonally expanded and had lower generation probabilities. The classifier was reported to diagnose cytomegalovirus status with high specificity and sensitivity in both the original cohort and the validation cohort. In vitro tests confirmed that a few of the cytomegalovirus-associated TCR beta chains recognize cytomegalovirus antigens. Because HLA typing was missing for some donors at each locus, association tests included only the typed subset. A cluster of highly shared sequence variants was judged likely to represent a technical artifact of the sequencing pipeline. According to a later analysis, TCR association rates differed among HLA loci, with DRB1 alleles showing the most associated TCRs and HLA-C alleles showing the fewest.

In the case of this clone: The target of this receptor is not known. Qualities for individual bases were not recorded, and no much larger clone is one base off.

The cohort was made up of around 720 healthy bone marrow donors. At the time of sampling, every cohort member was nominally healthy, though immune exposures that went unrecorded were likely present. The donor was CMV seropositive and was included in the group of 289 seropositive cohort members. Every donor gave a peripheral blood sample, and the peripheral blood mononuclear cells from that sample were used for TCR beta sequencing. The Qiagen DNeasy Blood Extraction Kit was used to extract genomic DNA from the blood cell samples. The sequenced sample was PBMCs. The clonotype originates from a woman aged 40 to 49 in good health and CMV-seropositive. The chain links TRBV29-1 with TRBJ1-2, with the D gene uncertain. The CDR3 protein: CSVEDRVGSYGYTF. The bases are TGCAGCGTTGAAGATCGGGTGGGGAGCTATGGCTACACCTTC.